This TCR beta chain emerged from a study of CD8 T cells in ankylosing spondylitis. This clonotype was found a few times. Antigen: not known. Looked up from germline, CDR1 is SGHKS and CDR2 is YYEKEE (reference sequence). V gave up 3 bases and J gave up 2 bases, with 18 bases separating them. This CDR3 is built from 16 residues. Making use of molecular barcodes, quantitative 5'-RACE generated TCR beta libraries. MiXCR, run by TCRdb on the 5' RACE reads, gives a single entry per CDR3 protein. This repertoire shows under 850,000 distinct CDR3 sequences, around 17% found once; its top ten account for 15% to 20%. Study-level points and caveats: Made up of eight highly homologous variants, a TCR beta motif appeared characteristic of ankylosing spondylitis blood. Reportedly, disease-linked clones are significantly enriched in ankylosing spondylitis patients' matched synovial fluid. Clones that were linked to disease were CD8+ and were relatively rare in peripheral blood. Reports of some motif variants in reactive arthritis synovial fluid and blood predate this one.

The origin of this receptor is a male donor with ankylosing spondylitis. The chain couples TRBV5-5 to TRBJ2-7; the D call may be TRBD1 or TRBD2 (5 bases each). The sample consisted of blood, either unsorted or a sorted T cell fraction (not recorded which). This chain's CDR3 is CASSCRALWGTYEQYF. The CDR3 coding sequence is TGTGCCAGCAGCTGTCGGGCCCTTTGGGGGACCTACGAGCAGTACTTC.